A selection of T cell receptor beta chains follows, all from one sample in a study of graft-versus-host responses after intestinal transplantation. The repertoire was sequenced with immunoSEQ multiplex PCR; TCRdb's copy has only in-frame clones and lacks some. Of about 30,000 clones in the sample, around four fifths were seen once. The sequenced sample was ileum tissue, obtained 98 days after intestinal transplantation. The receptors derive from a human patient who received an intestinal transplant, so some T cells may come from the graft donor. Each CDR3 is given with its conserved first and last residue. D genes are given only for firm matches. Clone size is stated in some rows and not others, as once, few, many or a class when expanded.

CDR3: CASSQASGGAETQYF; DNA: TGTGCCAGCAGCCAAGCTAGCGGGGGGGCCGAGACCCAGTACTTC; size: -; J: TRBJ2-5; V: TRBV4-2; D: TRBD2
CDR3: CASSLLRETAFF; DNA: TGTGCCAGCAGCTTACTCCGGGAGACTGCTTTCTTT; size: few; J: TRBJ1-1; V: TRBV11-2; D: -
CDR3: CASSPLTNSNTGELFF; DNA: TGTGCCAGCTCACCACTGACGAACTCGAACACCGGGGAGCTGTTTTTT; size: -; J: TRBJ2-2; V: TRBV18; D: -
CDR3: CASSMGWPYGYTF; DNA: TGTGCCAGTAGTATGGGGTGGCCCTATGGCTACACCTTC; size: few; J: TRBJ1-2; V: TRBV19; D: -
CDR3: CTSSLFDWGAFF; DNA: TGCACCAGCAGCCTCTTCGACTGGGGAGCTTTCTTT; size: -; J: TRBJ1-1; V: TRBV1; D: -
CDR3: CASSYKGGQYNEQFF; DNA: TGTGCCAGCAGTTATAAAGGTGGGCAGTACAATGAGCAGTTCTTC; size: -; J: TRBJ2-1; V: TRBV6-6; D: -
CDR3: CARVDRGGRGYNEQFF; DNA: TGTGCCCGTGTGGACAGGGGGGGGCGGGGATACAATGAGCAGTTCTTC; size: -; J: TRBJ2-1; V: TRBV30; D: TRBD1
CDR3: CASSLGPPGRQEAQYF; DNA: TGTGCCAGCTCCCTCGGGCCTCCGGGGAGGCAAGAGGCCCAGTACTTC; size: once; J: TRBJ2-5; V: TRBV5-4; D: -
CDR3: CASASGGPYEQYF; DNA: TGTGCCAGCGCGAGCGGGGGGCCCTACGAGCAGTACTTC; size: once; J: TRBJ2-7; V: TRBV27; D: TRBD2
CDR3: CASSYSAGELFF; DNA: TGTGCCAGCAGCTATTCGGCCGGGGAGCTGTTTTTT; size: -; J: TRBJ2-2; V: TRBV7-8; D: -
CDR3: CASGSKNYGYTF; DNA: TGTGCCAGCGGTTCGAAGAACTATGGCTACACCTTC; size: -; J: TRBJ1-2; V: TRBV27; D: -
CDR3: CASSPPAGRPGAYEQYF; DNA: TGTGCCAGCAGTCCCCCGGCAGGGCGTCCCGGGGCCTACGAGCAGTACTTC; size: -; J: TRBJ2-7; V: TRBV28; D: -
CDR3: CASSQRRGSHYNEQFF; DNA: TGTGCCAGCTCACAACGGAGGGGGTCCCACTACAATGAGCAGTTCTTC; size: -; J: TRBJ2-1; V: TRBV18; D: -
CDR3: CASSTGTSLYNEQFF; DNA: TGTGCCAGCAGTACTGGGACTAGCTTGTACAATGAGCAGTTCTTC; size: -; J: TRBJ2-1; V: TRBV27; D: TRBD2
CDR3: CAWSVGGDTEAFF; DNA: TGTGCCTGGAGTGTAGGGGGGGACACTGAAGCTTTCTTT; size: -; J: TRBJ1-1; V: TRBV30; D: -
CDR3: CAWRWGNYGYTF; DNA: TGTGCCTGGAGGTGGGGAAACTATGGCTACACCTTC; size: -; J: TRBJ1-2; V: TRBV30; D: -
CDR3: CASSRTDYGYTF; DNA: TGTGCCAGCAGCCGGACGGATTATGGCTACACCTTC; size: -; J: TRBJ1-2; V: TRBV7-9; D: -
CDR3: CASSVSGSYGYTF; DNA: TGTGCCAGCAGCGTTAGTGGTTCGTATGGCTACACCTTC; size: -; J: TRBJ1-2; V: TRBV9; D: -
CDR3: CASRDIISYNEQFF; DNA: TGTGCCAGCCGGGACATAATCTCCTACAATGAGCAGTTCTTC; size: -; J: TRBJ2-1; V: TRBV19; D: -
CDR3: CASRPITGTYEQFF; DNA: TGTGCCAGCAGACCAATCACAGGGACCTATGAGCAGTTCTTC; size: -; J: TRBJ2-1; V: TRBV6-5; D: -
CDR3: CARRGPEAFF; DNA: TGTGCCAGGAGAGGCCCTGAAGCTTTCTTT; size: -; J: TRBJ1-1; V: TRBV21-1; D: -